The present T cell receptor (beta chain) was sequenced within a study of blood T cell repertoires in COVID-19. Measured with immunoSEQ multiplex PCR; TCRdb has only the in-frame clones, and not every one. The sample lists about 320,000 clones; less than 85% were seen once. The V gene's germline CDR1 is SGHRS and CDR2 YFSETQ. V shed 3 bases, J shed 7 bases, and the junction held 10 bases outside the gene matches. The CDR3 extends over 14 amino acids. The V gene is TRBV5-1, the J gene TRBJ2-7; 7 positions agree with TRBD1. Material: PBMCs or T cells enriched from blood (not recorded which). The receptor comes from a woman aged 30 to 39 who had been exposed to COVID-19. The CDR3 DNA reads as TGCGCCAGCAGCTCCTGGACAGGCCTCGGGGAGCAGTACTTC. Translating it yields CASSSWTGLGEQYF.